A selection of T cell receptor beta chains follows, all from one sample in a study of OX40 agonist ivuxolimab in advanced cancers. TCRdb's table, derived via immunoSEQ multiplex PCR, lists solely in-frame clones and lacks some. Of some 70,000 clones in the sample, approximately 93% were seen once. The source material was CD4+ or CD8+ T cells sorted from blood, sampled in a trial of the OX40 agonist ivuxolimab. These receptor sequences come from an adult with an advanced solid tumor such as melanoma, head and neck, liver or kidney cancer. Both conserved end residues are part of each CDR3. Each record gives: clone size, J gene, V gene, D gene, CDR3 protein, CDR3 DNA. D genes are given only for firm matches. Where a row states a size, it is once, few, many or the class of an expanded clone; other rows omit it.

clone size: NA
J gene: TRBJ2-3
V gene: TRBV5-1
D gene: TRBD2
CDR3 protein: CASSASGGVTDTQYF
CDR3 DNA: TGCGCCAGCAGCGCTAGCGGGGGTGTAACAGATACGCAGTATTTT

clone size: few
J gene: TRBJ2-7
V gene: TRBV2
D gene: NA
CDR3 protein: CASKGEAYEQYF
CDR3 DNA: TGTGCCAGCAAGGGGGAAGCCTACGAGCAGTACTTC

clone size: NA
J gene: TRBJ2-3
V gene: TRBV14
D gene: NA
CDR3 protein: CASSQGGGPRGSSTDTQYF
CDR3 DNA: TGTGCCAGCAGCCAAGGAGGCGGACCGCGGGGTAGCAGCACAGATACGCAGTATTTT

clone size: NA
J gene: TRBJ2-3
V gene: TRBV7-9
D gene: NA
CDR3 protein: CASSLGLTGNLPDTQYF
CDR3 DNA: TGTGCCAGCAGCTTAGGCTTGACAGGCAACCTCCCAGATACGCAGTATTTT

clone size: NA
J gene: TRBJ2-1
V gene: TRBV29-1
D gene: TRBD2
CDR3 protein: CSVEGRREGQGSYNEQFF
CDR3 DNA: TGCAGCGTTGAAGGTCGGCGGGAGGGCCAGGGGTCCTACAATGAGCAGTTCTTC

clone size: NA
J gene: TRBJ2-3
V gene: TRBV5-4
D gene: NA
CDR3 protein: CASSRLGGHSTDTQYF
CDR3 DNA: TGTGCCAGCAGCCGCCTCGGGGGGCATAGCACAGATACGCAGTATTTT

clone size: NA
J gene: TRBJ1-3
V gene: TRBV30
D gene: TRBD1
CDR3 protein: CAWSHSGGNTIYF
CDR3 DNA: TGTGCCTGGAGCCATTCAGGGGGTAACACCATATATTTT

clone size: NA
J gene: TRBJ1-5
V gene: TRBV27
D gene: NA
CDR3 protein: CASRDRALGPQHF
CDR3 DNA: TGTGCCAGCAGAGACCGGGCCTTGGGGCCCCAGCATTTT

clone size: NA
J gene: TRBJ2-7
V gene: TRBV18
D gene: NA
CDR3 protein: CASSHSVAYEQYF
CDR3 DNA: TGTGCCAGCTCACACTCGGTTGCCTACGAGCAGTACTTC

clone size: NA
J gene: TRBJ2-5
V gene: TRBV2
D gene: NA
CDR3 protein: CASIDLGWETQYF
CDR3 DNA: TGTGCCAGCATTGATTTGGGGTGGGAGACCCAGTACTTC

clone size: NA
J gene: TRBJ2-3
V gene: TRBV12-5
D gene: TRBD1
CDR3 protein: CASGRDRAGGTVRTDTQYF
CDR3 DNA: TGTGCTAGTGGCCGGGACAGGGCTGGGGGTACGGTCCGCACAGATACGCAGTATTTT

clone size: once
J gene: TRBJ2-7
V gene: TRBV19
D gene: NA
CDR3 protein: CASSIEGARSSYEQYF
CDR3 DNA: TGTGCCAGTAGTATAGAGGGGGCGAGGAGCTCCTACGAGCAGTACTTC

clone size: once
J gene: TRBJ2-2
V gene: TRBV19
D gene: NA
CDR3 protein: CASSTPGTGELFF
CDR3 DNA: TGTGCCAGTAGTACCCCAGGGACCGGGGAGCTGTTTTTT

clone size: NA
J gene: TRBJ1-2
V gene: TRBV19
D gene: NA
CDR3 protein: CASSQQVSYYGYTF
CDR3 DNA: TGTGCCAGTAGTCAACAGGTCAGCTACTATGGCTACACCTTC

clone size: NA
J gene: TRBJ1-2
V gene: TRBV5-6
D gene: TRBD1
CDR3 protein: CASGHLGTASF
CDR3 DNA: TGTGCCAGCGGACACCTGGGGACAGCATCCTTC

clone size: NA
J gene: TRBJ2-3
V gene: TRBV25-1
D gene: TRBD1
CDR3 protein: CASRVQGPRDTQYF
CDR3 DNA: TGTGCCAGCAGGGTACAGGGGCCGCGCGATACGCAGTATTTT

clone size: NA
J gene: TRBJ2-2
V gene: TRBV5-1
D gene: TRBD1
CDR3 protein: CASSGGTGAPGELFF
CDR3 DNA: TGCGCCAGCAGCGGGGGGACAGGGGCCCCCGGGGAGCTGTTTTTT

clone size: NA
J gene: TRBJ2-7
V gene: TRBV18
D gene: TRBD2
CDR3 protein: CASLAGGSYEQYF
CDR3 DNA: TGTGCCAGCTTAGCGGGAGGCTCCTACGAGCAGTACTTC

clone size: NA
J gene: TRBJ1-1
V gene: TRBV7-9
D gene: NA
CDR3 protein: CASSEAFF
CDR3 DNA: TGTGCCAGTTCTGAAGCTTTCTTT

clone size: NA
J gene: TRBJ2-1
V gene: TRBV19
D gene: NA
CDR3 protein: CASRTEPGGGQFF
CDR3 DNA: TGTGCCAGTAGGACCGAGCCCGGAGGGGGGCAGTTCTTC

clone size: NA
J gene: TRBJ2-1
V gene: TRBV5-1
D gene: TRBD1
CDR3 protein: CASSWIGTGGAGEQFF
CDR3 DNA: TGCGCCAGCAGCTGGATCGGGACAGGGGGCGCGGGGGAGCAGTTCTTC

clone size: NA
J gene: TRBJ2-5
V gene: TRBV6-5
D gene: NA
CDR3 protein: CASSYSNTGDLAQYF
CDR3 DNA: TGTGCCAGCAGTTACTCAAACACGGGAGATCTGGCCCAGTACTTC

clone size: few
J gene: TRBJ2-5
V gene: TRBV19
D gene: NA
CDR3 protein: CASSRDARGETQYF
CDR3 DNA: TGTGCCAGTAGTAGGGATGCCCGTGGCGAGACCCAGTACTTC

clone size: NA
J gene: TRBJ1-2
V gene: TRBV5-6
D gene: TRBD1
CDR3 protein: CASSVRSLLGQGYYGYTF
CDR3 DNA: TGTGCCAGCAGCGTAAGGTCCTTATTGGGACAGGGGTACTATGGCTACACCTTC

clone size: NA
J gene: TRBJ2-2
V gene: TRBV7-2
D gene: NA
CDR3 protein: CASSPRMAGELFF
CDR3 DNA: TGTGCCAGCAGCCCTAGGATGGCCGGGGAGCTGTTTTTT

clone size: NA
J gene: TRBJ2-1
V gene: TRBV6-4
D gene: NA
CDR3 protein: CASSDAGAANNEQFF
CDR3 DNA: TGTGCCAGCAGTGACGCTGGTGCAGCGAACAATGAGCAGTTCTTC

clone size: once
J gene: TRBJ2-7
V gene: TRBV6-5
D gene: NA
CDR3 protein: CASGGSSYASEQYF
CDR3 DNA: TGTGCCTCAGGGGGGAGCTCGTATGCCTCCGAGCAGTACTTC

clone size: NA
J gene: TRBJ1-5
V gene: TRBV15
D gene: TRBD1
CDR3 protein: CATSRGTGTGWNQPQHF
CDR3 DNA: TGTGCCACCAGCAGAGGAACCGGGACAGGGTGGAATCAGCCCCAGCATTTT